This T cell receptor (beta chain) is from a study of beta chain features in type 1 diabetes. This CDR3 contains 13 residues. Trimming pared 5 bases from V and 3 bases from J, leaving 9 bases between. Looked up from germline, CDR1 is SNHLY and CDR2 is FYNNEI. As every portion of the isolated RNA was reverse transcribed, the sequencing read expressed TCRB transcripts. Clones were sequenced by immunoSEQ multiplex PCR, and TCRdb holds only the in-frame ones, with some missing. The table includes 200,000 to 250,000 clones, approximately 11% detected once. J is TRBJ2-3 and V is TRBV2, with D unresolved. Sample: central memory CD4+ T cells from blood. This TCR was sampled from a man younger than 30 in good health. CDR3 loop: CASSLLGTDTQYF. CDR3 sequence (DNA): TGTGCCAGCAGTCTCCTCGGGACAGATACGCAGTATTTT. The full variable domain, completed using reference TRBV2 and TRBJ2-3, is EPEVTQTPSHQVTQMGQEVILRCVPISNHLYFYWYRQILGQKVEFLVSFYNNEISEKSEIFDDQFSVERPDGSNFTLKIRSTKLEDSAMYFCASSLLGTDTQYFGPGTRLTVL.